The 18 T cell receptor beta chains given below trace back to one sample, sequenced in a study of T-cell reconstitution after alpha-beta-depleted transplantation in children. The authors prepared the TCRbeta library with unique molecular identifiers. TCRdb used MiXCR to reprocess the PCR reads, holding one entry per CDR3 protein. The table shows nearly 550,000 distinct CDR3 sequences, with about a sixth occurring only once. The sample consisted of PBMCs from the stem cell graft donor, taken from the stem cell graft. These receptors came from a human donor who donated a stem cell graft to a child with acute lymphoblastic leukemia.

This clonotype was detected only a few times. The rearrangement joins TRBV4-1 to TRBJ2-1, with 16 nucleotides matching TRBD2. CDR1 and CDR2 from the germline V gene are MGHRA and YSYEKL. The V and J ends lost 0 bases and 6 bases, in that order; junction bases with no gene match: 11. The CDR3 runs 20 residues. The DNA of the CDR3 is TGCGCCAGCAGCCAAGAAAGGAGTCTTGGGACTAGCGGGAGGGGCAATGAGCAGTTCTTC. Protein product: CASSQERSLGTSGRGNEQFF.

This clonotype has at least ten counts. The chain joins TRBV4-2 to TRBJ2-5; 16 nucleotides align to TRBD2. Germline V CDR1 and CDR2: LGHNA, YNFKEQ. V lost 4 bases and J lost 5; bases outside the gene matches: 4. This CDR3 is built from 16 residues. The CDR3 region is CASSPGLAGGQETQYF. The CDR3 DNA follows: TGTGCCAGCAGCCCGGGACTAGCGGGAGGGCAGGAGACCCAGTACTTC.

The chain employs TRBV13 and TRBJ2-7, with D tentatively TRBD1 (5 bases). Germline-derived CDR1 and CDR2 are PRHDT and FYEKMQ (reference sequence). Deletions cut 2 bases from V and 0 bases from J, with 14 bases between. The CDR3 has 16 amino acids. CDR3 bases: TGTGCCAGCAGCTTACGTACGCAGGGAAGCTCCTACGAGCAGTACTTC. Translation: CASSLRTQGSSYEQYF.

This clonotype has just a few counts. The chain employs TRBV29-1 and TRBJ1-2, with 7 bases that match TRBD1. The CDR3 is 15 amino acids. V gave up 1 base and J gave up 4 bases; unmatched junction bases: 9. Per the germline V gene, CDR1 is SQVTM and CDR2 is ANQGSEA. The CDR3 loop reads CSVEGDRVSVYGYTF. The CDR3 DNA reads TGCAGCGTTGAAGGAGACAGGGTATCTGTCTATGGCTACACCTTC.

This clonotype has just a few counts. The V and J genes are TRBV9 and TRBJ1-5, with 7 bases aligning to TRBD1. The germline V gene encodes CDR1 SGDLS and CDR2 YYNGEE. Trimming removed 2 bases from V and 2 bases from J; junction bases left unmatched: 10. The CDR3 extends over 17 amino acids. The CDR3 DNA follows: TGTGCCAGCAGCGTGGGGGACAGTCTGAGAGGCAATCAGCCCCAGCATTTT. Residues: CASSVGDSLRGNQPQHF.

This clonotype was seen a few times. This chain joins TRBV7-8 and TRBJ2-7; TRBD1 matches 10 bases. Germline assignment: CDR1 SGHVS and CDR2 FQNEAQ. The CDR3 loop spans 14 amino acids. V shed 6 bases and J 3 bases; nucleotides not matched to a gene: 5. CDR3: CASRNRDRGYEQYF. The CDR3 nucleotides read TGTGCCAGCAGAAACCGGGACAGGGGCTACGAGCAGTACTTC.

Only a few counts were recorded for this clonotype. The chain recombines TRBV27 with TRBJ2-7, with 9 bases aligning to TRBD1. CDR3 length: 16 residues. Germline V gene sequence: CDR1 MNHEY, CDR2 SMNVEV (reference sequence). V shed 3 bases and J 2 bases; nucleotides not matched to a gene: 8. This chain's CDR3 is CASSFYMGQGAYEQYF. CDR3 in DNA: TGTGCCAGCAGTTTCTATATGGGACAGGGAGCCTACGAGCAGTACTTC.

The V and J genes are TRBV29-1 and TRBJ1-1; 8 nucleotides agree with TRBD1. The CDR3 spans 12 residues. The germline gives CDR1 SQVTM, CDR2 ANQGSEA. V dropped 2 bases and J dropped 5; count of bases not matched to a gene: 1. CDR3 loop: CSVEQGATEAFF. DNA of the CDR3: TGCAGCGTTGAACAGGGGGCGACTGAAGCTTTCTTT.

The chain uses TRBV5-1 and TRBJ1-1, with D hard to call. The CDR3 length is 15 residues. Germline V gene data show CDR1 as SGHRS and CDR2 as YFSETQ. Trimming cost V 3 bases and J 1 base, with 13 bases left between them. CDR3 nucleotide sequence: TGCGCCAGCAGCTATTTCCCCGGGCAGAACACTGAAGCTTTCTTT. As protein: CASSYFPGQNTEAFF.

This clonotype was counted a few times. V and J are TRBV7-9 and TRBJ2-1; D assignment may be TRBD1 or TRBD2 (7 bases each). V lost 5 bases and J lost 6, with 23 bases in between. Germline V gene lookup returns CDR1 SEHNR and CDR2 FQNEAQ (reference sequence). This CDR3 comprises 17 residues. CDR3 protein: CASSVTMGGGNVNEQFF. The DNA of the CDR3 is TGTGCCAGCAGCGTCACGATGGGAGGGGGCAATGTCAATGAGCAGTTCTTC.

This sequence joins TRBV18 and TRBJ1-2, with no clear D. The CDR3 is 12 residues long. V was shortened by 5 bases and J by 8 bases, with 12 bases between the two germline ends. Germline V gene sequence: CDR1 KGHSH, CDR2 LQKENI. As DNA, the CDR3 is TGTGCCAGCTCAGACACGGTCCGGGGCTACACCTTC. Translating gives CASSDTVRGYTF.

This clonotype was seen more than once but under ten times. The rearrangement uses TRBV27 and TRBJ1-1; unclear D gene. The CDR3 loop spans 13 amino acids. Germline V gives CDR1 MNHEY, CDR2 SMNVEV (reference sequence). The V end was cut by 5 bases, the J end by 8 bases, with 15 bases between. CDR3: CASSAGFFTEAFF. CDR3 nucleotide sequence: TGTGCCAGCAGTGCGGGTTTTTTCACGGAAGCTTTCTTT.

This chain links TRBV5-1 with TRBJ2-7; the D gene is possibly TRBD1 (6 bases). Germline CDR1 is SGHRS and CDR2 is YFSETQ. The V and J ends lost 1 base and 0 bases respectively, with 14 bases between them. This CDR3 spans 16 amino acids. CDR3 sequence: CASSLNLGQASYEQYF. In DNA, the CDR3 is TGCGCCAGCAGCTTGAACTTGGGACAAGCCTCCTACGAGCAGTACTTC.

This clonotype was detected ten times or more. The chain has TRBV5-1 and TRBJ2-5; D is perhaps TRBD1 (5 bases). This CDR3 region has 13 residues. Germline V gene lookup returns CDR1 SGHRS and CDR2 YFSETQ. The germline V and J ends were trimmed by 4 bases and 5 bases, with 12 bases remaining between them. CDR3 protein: CASSNRGAETQYF. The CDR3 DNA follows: TGCGCCAGCAGCAACCGTGGGGCGGAGACCCAGTACTTC.

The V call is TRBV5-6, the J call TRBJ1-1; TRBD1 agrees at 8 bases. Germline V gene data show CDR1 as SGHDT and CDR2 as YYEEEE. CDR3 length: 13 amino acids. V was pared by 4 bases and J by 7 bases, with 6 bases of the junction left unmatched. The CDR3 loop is CASSVPGGFEAFF. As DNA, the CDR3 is TGTGCCAGCAGCGTGCCAGGGGGCTTTGAAGCTTTCTTT. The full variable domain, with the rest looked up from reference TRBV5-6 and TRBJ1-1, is DAGVTQSPTHLIKTRGQQVTLRCSPKSGHDTVSWYQQALGQGPQFIFQYYEEEERQRGNFPDRFSGHQFPNYSSELNVNALLLGDSALYLCASSVPGGFEAFFGQGTRLTVV.

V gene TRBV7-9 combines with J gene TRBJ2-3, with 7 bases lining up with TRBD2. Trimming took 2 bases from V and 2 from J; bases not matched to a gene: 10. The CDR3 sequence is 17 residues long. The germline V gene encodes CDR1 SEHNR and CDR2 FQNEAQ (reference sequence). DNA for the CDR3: TGTGCCAGCAGCTTAAAGGGAGGGCGTCTTCACACAGATACGCAGTATTTT. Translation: CASSLKGGRLHTDTQYF.

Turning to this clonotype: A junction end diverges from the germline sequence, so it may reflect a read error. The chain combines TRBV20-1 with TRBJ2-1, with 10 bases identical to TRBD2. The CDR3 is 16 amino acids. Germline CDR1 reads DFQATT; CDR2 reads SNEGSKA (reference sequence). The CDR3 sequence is CCANQREGLGYNEQFF. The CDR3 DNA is TGCTGTGCTAATCAGCGGGAGGGCCTGGGGTACAATGAGCAGTTCTTC.

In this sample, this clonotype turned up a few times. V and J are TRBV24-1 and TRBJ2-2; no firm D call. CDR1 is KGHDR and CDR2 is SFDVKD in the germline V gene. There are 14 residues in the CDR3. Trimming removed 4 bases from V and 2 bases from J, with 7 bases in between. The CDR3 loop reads CATSDSLNTGELFF. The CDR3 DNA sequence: TGTGCCACCAGTGACTCCCTAAACACCGGGGAGCTGTTTTTT.